The rows below give T cell receptor beta chains drawn from one sample of a study of blood T cell repertoires in COVID-19. The table came from immunoSEQ multiplex PCR; TCRdb's copy has only in-frame clones and leaves some out. The sample holds some 120,000 clones, roughly four fifths seen once. Sequencing input: PBMCs or T cells enriched from blood (not recorded which). The receptors come from a man younger than 40 who had recovered from COVID-19. The CDR3 runs from the conserved cysteine through the conserved F or W. D genes are given only for firm matches. Part of the rows lack a size; the others show once, few, many or a class for expanded clones.

d_call,clone_size,v_call,j_call,cdr3_nt,cdr3_aa
TRBD1,.,TRBV3-1/TRBV3-2,TRBJ2-1,TGTGCCAGCAACGACAGGGGTGTTTACAATGAGCAGTTCTTC,CASNDRGVYNEQFF
.,.,TRBV11-2,TRBJ1-6,TGTGCCAGCAGCTTAGATCTAGCTAATTCACCCCTCCACTTT,CASSLDLANSPLHF
TRBD2,.,TRBV4-1,TRBJ2-2,TGCGCCAGCAGCCCAGAGCGACTCGGGGCGGGAGCCCATGGTGAGCTGTTTTTT,CASSPERLGAGAHGELFF
TRBD1,once,TRBV11-2,TRBJ1-5,TGTGCCAGCAGTGACAGGGGGGTCAATCAGCCCCAGCATTTT,CASSDRGVNQPQHF
.,.,TRBV6-5,TRBJ1-6,TGTGCCAGCAGCAGACAGATTAATTCACCCCTCCACTTT,CASSRQINSPLHF
TRBD2,.,TRBV29-1,TRBJ2-5,TGCAGCGTTGAAGATGCAGTAGGGGCCCTTGCGGGGGGACAGTACTTC,CSVEDAVGALAGGQYF
TRBD2,.,TRBV5-5,TRBJ2-2,TGTGCCAGCAGCTCCATAGCGGGGGTGAACACCGGGGAGCTGTTTTTT,CASSSIAGVNTGELFF
.,.,TRBV25-1,TRBJ1-1,TGTGCCAGCACCAAAGGGTGGGGGCAGGTTTCGGACACTGAAGCTTTCTTT,CASTKGWGQVSDTEAFF
TRBD1,.,TRBV25-1,TRBJ2-1,TGTGCCAGCAGGGAATCGGACAGGGGTTACAATGAGCAGTTCTTC,CASRESDRGYNEQFF
TRBD2,once,TRBV6-5,TRBJ2-5,TGTGCCAGCAGTCCGCGGGGGAACCAAGAGACCCAGTACTTC,CASSPRGNQETQYF
TRBD2,.,TRBV5-6,TRBJ2-7,TGTGCCAGCAGCTCCATCCGGGGGATCGCTAGCGGGAAGTCCTACGAGCAGTACTTC,CASSSIRGIASGKSYEQYF
.,.,TRBV6-5,TRBJ2-5,TGTGCCAGCAGTAGGGGTGATGTGGGGGAGACCCAGTACTTC,CASSRGDVGETQYF
.,.,TRBV27,TRBJ1-2,TGTGCCAGCAGTTTAATGTCAGGGATGGACTATGGCTACACCTTC,CASSLMSGMDYGYTF
TRBD1,.,TRBV3-1/TRBV3-2,TRBJ1-3,TGTGCCAGCAGTCGTAACTACTTACAGGGGGGCGGAAACACCATATATTTT,CASSRNYLQGGGNTIYF
.,.,TRBV29-1,TRBJ1-2,TGCACCTACCTCGGGGTTTATGGCTACACCTTC,CTYLGVYGYTF
TRBD1,.,TRBV5-1,TRBJ1-2,TGCGCCAGCAGCGCAACGTTGGGACAGGGGGCGGAAGGCTACACCTTC,CASSATLGQGAEGYTF
.,few,TRBV6-5,TRBJ1-5,TGTGCCAGCAGTTTACAGGGCAATCAGCCCCAGCATTTT,CASSLQGNQPQHF